Below are 32 T cell receptor beta chains sequenced from a single sample in a study of T cell responses to AZD1222 COVID-19 vaccine. Repertoires were generated with immunoSEQ multiplex PCR, while TCRdb's copy carries only in-frame clones and drops some. This sample has about 53,000 clones, with approximately 88% found just once. The sample was peripheral blood, taken on day 0 of AZD1222 vaccination. These receptors were collected from an adult in good health.

The genes are TRBV9 and TRBJ1-1; D is ambiguous. The CDR3 runs 15 residues. V was clipped by 3 bases and J by 0 bases, with 12 bases between them. Germline V CDR1 and CDR2: SGDLS, YYNGEE. The CDR3, as DNA: TGTGCCAGCAGCGCTGTAAGTCGGCTGAACACTGAAGCTTTCTTT. Protein product: CASSAVSRLNTEAFF.

This clone was detected a few times. The genes are TRBV5-5 and TRBJ1-1; a possible D gene is TRBD1 (6 bases). This CDR3 is built from 14 residues. CDR1 and CDR2 from the germline V gene are SGHKS and YYEKEE (reference sequence). V gave up 0 bases and J gave up 0 bases, with 6 bases separating them. CDR3 DNA sequence: TGTGCCAGCAGCTTGGGGACAGTGAACACTGAAGCTTTCTTT. This translates into CASSLGTVNTEAFF.

This clone was recorded once. The rearrangement uses TRBV11-2 and TRBJ2-3; D uncertain. Deletions cut 5 bases from V and 5 bases from J, with 11 bases between. Looked up from germline, CDR1 is SGHAT and CDR2 is FQNNGV. The CDR3 runs to 13 residues. For the CDR3, the DNA is TGTGCCAGCAGCCCCTCCCCTGGAGATACGCAGTATTTT. It specifies CASSPSPGDTQYF.

This clone was seen only a few times. The V and J genes are TRBV7-9 and TRBJ1-1, with D tentatively TRBD1 (5 bases). CDR3 length equals 16 residues. CDR1 SEHNR and CDR2 FQNEAQ come from the germline V gene (reference sequence). V lost 6 bases and J lost 3, with 20 bases in between. The CDR3 here is CASSLGADTWDTEAFF. The DNA of the CDR3 is TGTGCCAGCAGTCTAGGGGCAGATACATGGGACACTGAAGCTTTCTTT.

The V gene is TRBV7-6, the J gene TRBJ2-1, with 13 bases that match TRBD2. This CDR3 spans 18 amino acids. With 2 bases clipped from V and 1 base from J, the junction kept 5 bases outside the gene matches. The V gene's germline CDR1 is SGHVS and CDR2 FNYEAQ. CDR3 protein: CASSLRTSGRGSYNEQFF. The DNA for the CDR3 is TGTGCCAGCAGCTTAAGGACTAGCGGGAGAGGTTCCTACAATGAGCAGTTCTTC.

This clone was counted only a few times. The chain uses TRBV30 and TRBJ2-1, with D tentatively TRBD2 (6 bases). The CDR3 runs 14 residues. Germline assignment: CDR1 GTSNPN and CDR2 SVGIG (reference sequence). V lost 0 bases, J lost 9 bases, and 15 bases lay in between. The CDR3 reads CAWSVPGETTEQFF. CDR3 coding DNA: TGTGCCTGGAGTGTACCGGGGGAGACAACTGAGCAGTTCTTC.

The genes are TRBV6-5 and TRBJ1-3; D is ambiguous. The germline V gene has CDR1 MNHEY and CDR2 SVGAGI. The CDR3 spans 13 residues. Trimming left V 6 bases short and J 3 bases short, with 9 bases between. The CDR3, as DNA: TGTGCCAGCAGGAGAGATAGTGGAAACACCATATATTTT. As protein: CASRRDSGNTIYF.

A single count supports this clone. V and J are TRBV7-2 and TRBJ1-3; 9 bases match TRBD1. The germline CDR1 and CDR2 sequences are SGHTA and FQGNSA. V was pared by 4 bases and J by 0 bases, with 7 bases of the junction left unmatched. This CDR3 has 17 residues. CDR3 sequence reads: CASSSLTGGTSGNTIYF. CDR3 DNA sequence: TGTGCCAGCAGCTCCCTGACAGGGGGTACCTCTGGAAACACCATATATTTT.

V is TRBV18 and J is TRBJ1-2; D may be TRBD1 (6 bases). The CDR3 is 16 residues long. Germline CDR1 is KGHSH and CDR2 is LQKENI. Deletions cut 3 bases from V and 0 bases from J, with 14 bases between. The CDR3 region is CASSPVPTGSNYGYTF. The CDR3 region has the DNA TGTGCCAGCTCACCGGTCCCGACAGGATCTAACTATGGCTACACCTTC.

V gene TRBV30 combines with J gene TRBJ1-2; D remains ambiguous. Germline assignment: CDR1 GTSNPN and CDR2 SVGIG (reference sequence). Deletions cut 1 base from V and 8 bases from J, with 11 bases between. This CDR3 has 12 residues. This CDR3 is CAWSDTGNGYTF. The CDR3 nucleotides read TGTGCCTGGAGTGACACGGGGAACGGCTACACCTTC.

This clone was found once. The chain joins TRBV6-2 or TRBV6-3 to TRBJ1-1; possibly TRBD1 for D (6 bases). V lost 2 bases and J 3 bases, leaving 13 bases between the germline ends. Germline assignment: CDR1 MNHEY and CDR2 SVGEGT. The CDR3 runs 15 residues. CDR3 residues: CASSYGGAQDTEAFF. The DNA of the CDR3 is TGTGCCAGCAGTTACGGGGGGGCGCAGGACACTGAAGCTTTCTTT.

The chain uses TRBV28 and TRBJ2-7; 10 bases align to TRBD1. V dropped 5 bases and J dropped 2; count of bases not matched to a gene: 9. CDR1 is MDHEN, CDR2 SYDVKM, per germline. This CDR3 comprises 16 residues. For the CDR3, the DNA is TGTGCCAGCAGTCTTGGCCGGGACAGGGGCGCCTACGAGCAGTACTTC. Encoded protein: CASSLGRDRGAYEQYF.

V gene TRBV7-2 combines with J gene TRBJ2-1, with TRBD2 matching 7 bases. The ends lost 2 bases at V and 2 bases at J; junction bases unmatched: 3. This CDR3 is built from 15 residues. Germline CDR1 is SGHTA and CDR2 is FQGNSA. CDR3: CASSLPGGTYNEQFF. The CDR3 DNA is TGTGCCAGCAGCTTACCGGGAGGTACCTACAATGAGCAGTTCTTC.

The rearrangement links TRBV3-1 (or the pseudogene TRBV3-2) to TRBJ2-5; D remains ambiguous. Germline V gene data show CDR1 as LGHDT and CDR2 as YNNKEL (reference sequence). The CDR3 covers 13 residues. V lost 3 bases and J 5 bases, leaving 10 bases between the germline ends. The CDR3 DNA reads TGTGCCAGCAGCCACGCCGCTCTGGAGACCCAGTACTTC. This codes for CASSHAALETQYF.

The CDR3 loop is CASSSGTGTDTQYF. The CDR3 DNA reads as TGTGCCAGCAGCTCAGGGACAGGGACAGATACGCAGTATTTT. J is TRBJ2-3 and V is TRBV11-3, with 9 bases identical to TRBD1. CDR3 length: 14 amino acids. Germline-derived CDR1 and CDR2 are SGHNT and YENEEA. V trimming: 4 bases; J trimming: 3 bases; junction bases outside the gene matches: 2.

The genes are TRBV5-4 and TRBJ1-4, with a tentative D call TRBD1 (5 bases). Looked up from germline, CDR1 is SGHNT and CDR2 is YYREEE (reference sequence). The V end was cut by 0 bases, the J end by 3 bases, with 12 bases between. The CDR3 sequence is 16 residues long. The CDR3, as DNA: TGTGCCAGCAGCTTGGGGTTGGGGGGAGCTAATGAAAAACTGTTTTTT. It yields the protein CASSLGLGGANEKLFF.

V is TRBV5-4 and J is TRBJ1-2; no firm D call. V shed 4 bases and J shed 7 bases, with 20 bases lying between them. In germline, CDR1 is SGHNT, CDR2 YYREEE (reference sequence). The CDR3 runs 15 residues. The CDR3 bases are TGTGCCAGCAGCCCCCCGGGAACACGGCTCACTGGCTACACCTTC. Protein: CASSPPGTRLTGYTF.

The genes are TRBV7-3 and TRBJ2-1; 12 nucleotides line up with TRBD1. This CDR3 spans 15 amino acids. The germline gives CDR1 SGHTA, CDR2 FQGTGA. The junction had 2 bases not matched to a gene; V was cut back by 0 bases and J by 8 bases. The CDR3 nucleotides read TGTGCCAGCAGCTTAACGGGACAGGGGGCCGATGAGCAGTTCTTC. It codes for CASSLTGQGADEQFF.

The rearrangement uses TRBV18 and TRBJ2-7; 11 positions match TRBD1. The CDR3 has 16 residues. V lost 3 bases and J lost 2; bases outside the gene matches: 6. Germline V gene data show CDR1 as KGHSH and CDR2 as LQKENI. The CDR3 reads CASSPKDRGLPYEQYF. Here the CDR3 DNA reads TGTGCCAGCTCACCCAAGGACAGGGGGCTACCCTACGAGCAGTACTTC.

The chain couples TRBV3-1 (or the pseudogene TRBV3-2) to TRBJ2-4; D is unresolved. V was cut by 8 bases and J by 1 base, with 15 bases left in between. Germline V CDR1 and CDR2: LGHDT, YNNKEL (reference sequence). The CDR3 contains 15 residues. CDR3 loop: CASPRRPQAKNIQYF. The CDR3 DNA reads as TGTGCCAGCCCACGCCGCCCCCAGGCCAAAAACATTCAGTACTTC.

The chain uses TRBV3-1 (or the pseudogene TRBV3-2) and TRBJ2-7, with 7 bases lining up with TRBD2. The V gene end was trimmed by 5 bases and the J gene end by 0 bases; junction bases not matched to a gene: 4. The germline CDR1 and CDR2 sequences are LGHDT and YNNKEL (reference sequence). This CDR3 comprises 14 residues. The CDR3 bases are TGTGCCAGCAGCGGGCGGGAGTTCTCCTACGAGCAGTACTTC. Translation gives CASSGREFSYEQYF.

This clone was counted once. J is TRBJ1-3 and V is TRBV9; weak D call: TRBD1 (6 bases). V gave up 7 bases and J gave up 0 bases, with 17 bases separating them. Germline CDR1 SGDLS, CDR2 YYNGEE. The CDR3 consists of 16 residues. CDR3 sequence (DNA): TGTGCCAGCGGGAAAGGGGGAGGAAACTCTGGAAACACCATATATTTT. This gives the protein CASGKGGGNSGNTIYF.

The genes are TRBV11-2 and TRBJ2-7; 10 nucleotides line up with TRBD2. The V gene's germline CDR1 is SGHAT and CDR2 FQNNGV. The junction had 4 bases not matched to a gene; V was cut back by 5 bases and J by 0 bases. The CDR3 is 15 residues long. CDR3 amino acids: CASSGLAVNSYEQYF. CDR3 nucleotides: TGTGCCAGCAGCGGACTAGCGGTAAACTCCTACGAGCAGTACTTC.

This clone was observed a single time. The CDR3, as DNA: TGTGCCAGCAGCCAGGGGCCCGGGGAGCTGTTTTTT. Amino acid sequence: CASSQGPGELFF. The rearrangement joins TRBV7-3 to TRBJ2-2, with TRBD1 as a possible D gene (6 bases). The CDR3 sequence is 12 residues long. V was cut by 5 bases and J by 6 bases, with 7 bases left in between. The germline V gene has CDR1 SGHTA and CDR2 FQGTGA.

This clone was seen a handful of times. The rearrangement joins TRBV14 to TRBJ2-7; TRBD1 is a possible D gene (6 bases). This CDR3 is built from 15 residues. From germline, CDR1 is SGHDN and CDR2 FVKESK. V was trimmed by 4 bases and J by 0 bases, leaving 13 bases between them. For the CDR3, the DNA is TGTGCCAGCAGCCGGGGGCAGCGGCCCTCCTACGAGCAGTACTTC. Amino acid sequence: CASSRGQRPSYEQYF. Supplemented by reference TRBV14 and TRBJ2-7, the full variable domain reads EAGVTQFPSHSVIEKGQTVTLRCDPISGHDNLYWYRRVMGKEIKFLLHFVKESKQDESGMPNNRFLAERTGGTYSTLKVQPAELEDSGVYFCASSRGQRPSYEQYFGPGTRLTVT.

This clone has more than one count but fewer than ten. This chain links TRBV5-1 with TRBJ2-5; D ambiguous. Per the germline V gene, CDR1 is SGHRS and CDR2 is YFSETQ. Trimming took off 1 base at V and 2 bases at J, with 9 bases between the two ends. The CDR3 is 14 residues long. The CDR3 loop is CASSLIPGQETQYF. The CDR3 DNA reads as TGCGCCAGCAGCTTGATTCCAGGACAAGAGACCCAGTACTTC.

This clone has a handful of counts. The rearrangement joins TRBV2 to TRBJ1-4, with D perhaps matching TRBD1 (5 bases). The germline V and J ends were trimmed by 8 bases and 2 bases, with 12 bases remaining between them. The CDR3 is 14 residues long. CDR1 and CDR2 from the germline V gene are SNHLY and FYNNEI. The CDR3: CASGRDGTNEKLFF. The CDR3 region has the DNA TGTGCCAGCGGACGGGACGGCACTAATGAAAAACTGTTTTTT.

This chain joins TRBV9 and TRBJ1-4, with D possibly being TRBD1 (5 bases). There are 15 residues in the CDR3. Trimming took 0 bases from V and 3 from J, leaving 9 bases between them. CDR1 is SGDLS and CDR2 is YYNGEE in the germline V gene. CDR3 region: CASSVAGRANEKLFF. In DNA, the CDR3 is TGTGCCAGCAGCGTAGCCGGCAGGGCTAATGAAAAACTGTTTTTT.

The rearrangement uses TRBV5-1 and TRBJ2-7; D ambiguous. V was shortened by 4 bases and J by 6 bases, with 14 bases between the two germline ends. The CDR3 loop spans 13 amino acids. Per germline, CDR1 SGHRS and CDR2 YFSETQ. This CDR3 is CASSRLGSGEQYF. In nucleotides, the CDR3 is TGCGCCAGCAGCCGTCTGGGATCTGGCGAGCAGTACTTC.

This clone was picked up one time. The chain is built from TRBV3-1 (or the pseudogene TRBV3-2) and TRBJ1-6, with 8 bases matching TRBD1. Unmatched junction bases numbered 8, after V lost 4 bases and J lost 9 bases. The CDR3 runs 15 residues. CDR1 LGHDT and CDR2 YNNKEL come from the germline V gene (reference sequence). The CDR3 nucleotides are TGTGCCAGCAGCCCTAGACAGGGGATAGGTTCACCCCTCCACTTT. Encoded protein: CASSPRQGIGSPLHF.

This sequence joins TRBV28 and TRBJ1-1; tentative D call: TRBD1 (5 bases). The germline V gene encodes CDR1 MDHEN and CDR2 SYDVKM. The CDR3 length is 17 residues. The V end was cut by 0 bases, the J end by 0 bases, with 14 bases between. The CDR3 bases are TGTGCCAGCAGTTTATGGGACGGGGGGTCGCTGAACACTGAAGCTTTCTTT. Translated: CASSLWDGGSLNTEAFF.

The chain combines TRBV18 with TRBJ1-1, with TRBD1 identical over 7 bases. Germline CDR1 is KGHSH and CDR2 is LQKENI. Trimming removed 0 bases from V and 1 base from J; junction bases left unmatched: 2. The CDR3 spans 15 residues. The DNA for the CDR3 is TGTGCCAGCTCACCACCGGACAGGTCGAACACTGAAGCTTTCTTT. This encodes CASSPPDRSNTEAFF.